Listed below are T cell receptor beta chains from one sample, sequenced in a study of early T cells in non-severe SARS-CoV-2 infection. TCRdb used MiXCR to reprocess the 5' RACE reads, holding one entry per CDR3 protein. The sample yields some 52,000 distinct CDR3 sequences, approximately 8% seen once. Sequenced input: whole blood. These receptors were obtained from an adult who was a healthcare worker with PCR-confirmed SARS-CoV-2 infection or an uninfected control (not recorded which). Both conserved end residues are part of each CDR3. The order of the fields is J gene, clone size, D gene, V gene, CDR3 protein, CDR3 DNA. The D gene is left open where the match is weak. The size of a clone is reported for some rows only, either as once, few or many, or as a class for expanded clones.

J gene: TRBJ2-7; clone size: few; D gene: NA; V gene: TRBV3-1; CDR3 protein: CASSQQTYEQYF; CDR3 DNA: TGTGCCAGCAGCCAACAAACCTACGAGCAGTACTTC
J gene: TRBJ2-1; clone size: many; D gene: TRBD2; V gene: TRBV6-4; CDR3 protein: CASSGLAGANEQFF; CDR3 DNA: TGTGCCAGCAGCGGACTAGCGGGAGCTAATGAGCAGTTCTTC
J gene: TRBJ2-5; clone size: many; D gene: NA; V gene: TRBV29-1; CDR3 protein: CSVEPPLWQETQYF; CDR3 DNA: TGCAGCGTTGAACCCCCCCTTTGGCAAGAGACCCAGTACTTC
J gene: TRBJ2-1; clone size: NA; D gene: TRBD2; V gene: TRBV19; CDR3 protein: CASSGDISGSGRESSYNEQFF; CDR3 DNA: TGTGCCAGTTCCGGGGATATATCGGGAAGCGGGAGGGAAAGCTCCTACAATGAGCAGTTCTTC
J gene: TRBJ2-6; clone size: many; D gene: TRBD1; V gene: TRBV6-1; CDR3 protein: CASSEWTGAGANVLTF; CDR3 DNA: TGTGCCAGCAGTGAATGGACAGGAGCGGGGGCCAACGTCCTGACTTTC
J gene: TRBJ2-3; clone size: NA; D gene: NA; V gene: TRBV14; CDR3 protein: CASSHAPTDTQYF; CDR3 DNA: TGTGCCAGCAGCCATGCTCCTACAGATACGCAGTATTTT
J gene: TRBJ2-1; clone size: NA; D gene: NA; V gene: TRBV21-1; CDR3 protein: CASSPKQKGLASSYNEQFF; CDR3 DNA: TGTGCCAGCAGCCCAAAGCAAAAGGGTTTGGCGAGCTCCTACAATGAGCAGTTCTTC
J gene: TRBJ1-5; clone size: many; D gene: NA; V gene: TRBV28; CDR3 protein: CASSLGAANQPQHF; CDR3 DNA: TGTGCCAGCAGTTTAGGGGCAGCAAATCAGCCCCAGCATTTT
J gene: TRBJ1-2; clone size: NA; D gene: NA; V gene: TRBV7-9; CDR3 protein: CASSYPYTF; CDR3 DNA: TGTGCCAGCAGCTATCCCTACACCTTC
J gene: TRBJ2-1; clone size: few; D gene: TRBD2; V gene: TRBV29-1; CDR3 protein: CSVEGASGTDEQFF; CDR3 DNA: TGCAGCGTTGAAGGTGCTAGCGGGACGGATGAGCAGTTCTTC
J gene: TRBJ1-5; clone size: NA; D gene: NA; V gene: TRBV28; CDR3 protein: CASSPRSRPGHF; CDR3 DNA: TGTGCCAGCAGTCCCAGGTCTAGGCCAGGACATTTT
J gene: TRBJ1-1; clone size: once; D gene: NA; V gene: TRBV2; CDR3 protein: CASSPGPNTEAFF; CDR3 DNA: TGTGCCAGCAGTCCGGGCCCGAACACTGAAGCTTTCTTT
J gene: TRBJ2-3; clone size: many; D gene: TRBD2; V gene: TRBV9; CDR3 protein: CASSVGVQRGVRDTQYF; CDR3 DNA: TGTGCCAGCAGCGTAGGGGTCCAGCGGGGGGTTCGGGATACGCAGTATTTT
J gene: TRBJ1-5; clone size: NA; D gene: NA; V gene: TRBV19; CDR3 protein: CASSIFTAASESQHF; CDR3 DNA: TGTGCCAGTAGTATATTTACAGCCGCGTCGGAATCCCAGCATTTT